These 22 T cell receptor beta chains were all obtained from the same sample, sequenced in a study of cytomegalovirus exposure and HLA in healthy donors. PCR employed 60 Vbeta and 13 Jbeta primers. The method was immunoSEQ multiplex PCR; TCRdb's version includes in-frame clones alone and lacks a portion of them. Counted here are around 130,000 clones, approximately 80% occurring once; the ten biggest clones make up about 1.2%. Sequencing was performed on PBMCs. The receptors come from a girl aged 2 to 9 in good health and CMV-seronegative.

The V gene is TRBV2, the J gene TRBJ2-5; tentative D call: TRBD2 (6 bases). This CDR3 is built from 18 residues. V was clipped by 6 bases and J by 3 bases, with 26 bases between them. Germline V gene data show CDR1 as SNHLY and CDR2 as FYNNEI. In nucleotides, the CDR3 is TGTGCCAGCAGCCCCATTGGTAGCGGCTCTATACGGAAAGAGACCCAGTACTTC. Translating gives CASSPIGSGSIRKETQYF.

The V and J genes are TRBV21-1 and TRBJ2-3; the tabulated D call, TRBD2, remains unverified against the DNA. TRBV21-1 is a pseudogene. This CDR3 region has 17 residues. CDR3 loop: CASSNLPPYFSVDTQYF. Written as DNA, the CDR3 is TGTGCCAGCAGCAATCTCCCCCCGTACTTTTCGGTAGATACGCAGTATTTT.

The V call is TRBV11-2, the J call TRBJ1-6; 8 positions agree with TRBD1. Unmatched junction bases numbered 8, after V lost 4 bases and J lost 9 bases. Germline CDR1 and CDR2: SGHAT and FQNNGV. The CDR3 contains 15 residues. DNA of the CDR3: TGTGCCAGCAGCTCCTGGACAGGGAACAGTTCACCCCTCCACTTT. Translation: CASSSWTGNSSPLHF. The entire variable domain, with the rest obtained from reference TRBV11-2 and TRBJ1-6, is as follows: EAGVAQSPRYKIIEKRQSVAFWCNPISGHATLYWYQQILGQGPKLLIQFQNNGVVDDSQLPKDRFSAERLKGVDSTLKIQPAKLEDSAVYLCASSSWTGNSSPLHFGNGTRLTVT.

The table lists this clone with a few counts. The J gene is TRBJ1-4, the V gene TRBV29-1; 10 bases are shared with TRBD1. Unmatched junction bases numbered 4, after V lost 0 bases and J lost 6 bases. This CDR3 is built from 15 residues. Germline assignment: CDR1 SQVTM and CDR2 ANQGSEA. In nucleotides, the CDR3 is TGCAGCGTTGAAGACCCGGGACAGGGGTATGAAAAACTGTTTTTT. It specifies CSVEDPGQGYEKLFF.

This clone was detected only once. V usage is TRBV11-3 and J usage is TRBJ1-2; TRBD1 agrees at 8 bases. Germline-derived CDR1 and CDR2 are SGHNT and YENEEA. V dropped 2 bases and J dropped 1; count of bases not matched to a gene: 3. The CDR3 loop spans 15 amino acids. DNA for the CDR3: TGTGCCAGCAGCTTATCAGGGGGCCGTAACTATGGCTACACCTTC. The encoded protein is CASSLSGGRNYGYTF.

The J gene is TRBJ2-4, the V gene TRBV4-2; 7 nucleotides agree with TRBD1. J lost 0 bases, V lost 0 bases, and 8 bases had no gene match. This CDR3 has 18 residues. From germline, CDR1 is LGHNA and CDR2 YNFKEQ. The CDR3 region has the DNA TGTGCCAGCAGCCAAGAATCTGTAGGGGGCCCAGCCAAAAACATTCAGTACTTC. This sequence encodes CASSQESVGGPAKNIQYF.

A single count supports this clone. The rearrangement links TRBV5-1 to TRBJ2-7; possible D gene TRBD1, 6 bases. Trimming left V 2 bases short and J 4 bases short, with 16 bases between. The CDR3 runs to 15 residues. Germline V lookup: CDR1 SGHRS, CDR2 YFSETQ. The CDR3 DNA sequence: TGCGCCAGCAGCTTAGGGGGAGAGCCCCCTTACGAGCAGTACTTC. It yields the protein CASSLGGEPPYEQYF.

In this sample, this clone turned up a few times. Its ends do not fully match the called genes, so a read error is possible. The chain couples TRBV5-1 to TRBJ1-1, with 8 positions matching TRBD1. Germline V gene sequence: CDR1 SGHRS, CDR2 YFSETQ. This CDR3 region has 12 residues. CDR3 sequence (DNA): TGCGCCAGCAGTCTGGACAGGGAGGTTGCTCTCTTT. It yields the protein CASSLDREVALF.

This chain connects TRBV5-1 to TRBJ2-1; TRBD2 agrees at 8 bases. The V gene end was trimmed by 2 bases and the J gene end by 7 bases; junction bases not matched to a gene: 14. Germline V CDR1 and CDR2: SGHRS, YFSETQ. This CDR3 is 17 amino acids long. CDR3 protein: CASSFQRGYDLANEQFF. The DNA for the CDR3 is TGCGCCAGCAGCTTCCAGCGGGGGTATGATTTGGCGAATGAGCAGTTCTTC.

V and J are TRBV7-2 and TRBJ2-1; 12 bases are shared with TRBD2. Germline V gene data show CDR1 as SGHTA and CDR2 as FQGNSA. Losses at the gene ends were 0 bases for V and 3 bases for J; bases not matched to a gene: 0. The CDR3 is 16 amino acids. The CDR3, as DNA: TGTGCCAGCAGCTTAGCGGGACTAGCGGGCTACAATGAGCAGTTCTTC. Translated: CASSLAGLAGYNEQFF.

The J gene is TRBJ2-1, the V gene TRBV27; 9 bases map to TRBD2. V lost 8 bases, J lost 7 bases, and 9 bases stayed unmatched. The CDR3 extends over 14 amino acids. CDR1 is MNHEY and CDR2 is SMNVEV in the germline V gene (reference sequence). The CDR3 spells CASRNGLARNEQFF. In DNA form, the CDR3 reads TGTGCCAGCCGCAATGGACTAGCGCGGAATGAGCAGTTCTTC.

The rearrangement links TRBV9 to TRBJ2-3, with D possibly matching TRBD1 (6 bases). Germline lookup yields CDR1 SGDLS and CDR2 YYNGEE. The length of the CDR3 is 15 residues. The V gene lost 3 bases and the J gene lost 1 base, with 12 bases spanning the gap. CDR3 protein: CASSDPDSGTDTQYF. CDR3 nucleotide sequence: TGTGCCAGCAGCGATCCGGACAGCGGCACAGATACGCAGTATTTT.

CDR3 DNA: TGTGCCAGCAGCTTAGATCTGCTAGCTGCCGGGGAGCTGTTTTTT. It codes for CASSLDLLAAGELFF. This chain links TRBV7-9 with TRBJ2-2, with D possibly TRBD2 on 5 matching bases. V lost 1 base to trimming and J lost 6 bases, with 12 bases between them. Germline V gene sequence: CDR1 SEHNR, CDR2 FQNEAQ (reference sequence). The CDR3 length is 15 residues.

This clone showed up just a few times. The rearrangement links TRBV19 to TRBJ2-1, with D possibly matching TRBD2 (5 bases). The CDR3 contains 12 residues. V lost 8 bases to trimming and J lost 8 bases, with 13 bases between them. The germline V gene encodes CDR1 LNHDA and CDR2 SQIVND (reference sequence). The CDR3 is CASRAISDEQFF. The CDR3 DNA is TGTGCCAGTCGGGCTATTAGCGATGAGCAGTTCTTC.

The CDR3 region is CASSFTGPTGELFF. CDR3 DNA sequence: TGTGCCAGCAGCTTCACAGGACCCACCGGGGAGCTGTTTTTT. This chain links TRBV11-2 with TRBJ2-2; maybe TRBD1 (5 bases). The CDR3 runs to 14 residues. Germline V CDR1 and CDR2: SGHAT, FQNNGV. Trimming removed 3 bases from V and 4 bases from J, with 9 bases in between.

The rearrangement links TRBV9 to TRBJ1-5, with D possibly being TRBD1 (6 bases). The CDR3 covers 13 residues. CDR1 is SGDLS and CDR2 is YYNGEE in the germline V gene. Trimming took 4 bases from V and 3 from J, leaving 8 bases between them. Written as DNA, the CDR3 is TGTGCCAGCAGCCAGGGGCCCAATCAGCCCCAGCATTTT. Amino acid sequence: CASSQGPNQPQHF.

V is TRBV6-4 and J is TRBJ1-2; TRBD1 is a possible D gene (6 bases). V lost 2 bases and J 6 bases, leaving 13 bases between the germline ends. This CDR3 has 14 residues. Germline V lookup: CDR1 MRHNA, CDR2 SNTAGT. In DNA form, the CDR3 reads TGTGCCAGCAGTGACGGGTCAGGGGCCCATGGCTACACCTTC. This codes for CASSDGSGAHGYTF.

This clone was observed a few times. V and J are TRBV4-1 and TRBJ2-7, with a tentative D call TRBD2 (5 bases). CDR3 length equals 14 residues. Deletions cut 4 bases from V and 5 bases from J, with 15 bases between. Germline CDR1 is MGHRA and CDR2 is YSYEKL. The CDR3 sequence is CASSPLSGRDEQYF. The CDR3 DNA reads as TGCGCCAGCAGCCCGCTCTCGGGAAGGGACGAGCAGTACTTC.

V and J are TRBV5-1 and TRBJ1-2, with TRBD1 identical over 7 bases. J was trimmed by 2 bases and V by 0 bases; bases with no gene match: 1. The CDR3 spans 14 residues. Germline lookup yields CDR1 SGHRS and CDR2 YFSETQ. The CDR3 DNA reads as TGCGCCAGCAGCTTGGAGGGACAGAACTATGGCTACACCTTC. It specifies CASSLEGQNYGYTF.

This chain joins TRBV10-1 and TRBJ2-3, with D possibly TRBD2 on 5 matching bases. The V and J ends lost 5 bases and 2 bases respectively, with 14 bases between them. There are 15 residues in the CDR3. Germline CDR1 WNHNN, CDR2 SYGVQD (reference sequence). The CDR3 DNA sequence: TGCGCCAGCAGTCTGACTAACACAAACACAGATACGCAGTATTTT. Its protein product is CASSLTNTNTDTQYF.

The rearrangement uses TRBV6-4 and TRBJ2-3, with 8 bases that match TRBD2. After removal of 0 bases from V and 5 bases from J, the junction contained 7 bases not matched to a gene. The CDR3 runs to 16 residues. The germline gives CDR1 MRHNA, CDR2 SNTAGT. CDR3 sequence reads: CASSDSPAGEVDTQYF. The CDR3 DNA follows: TGTGCCAGCAGTGACTCGCCAGCGGGGGAGGTAGATACGCAGTATTTT.

This clone came up a few times. The genes are TRBV7-2 and TRBJ1-4; 7 bases are a match to TRBD1. CDR1 and CDR2 (germline): SGHTA, FQGNSA. V was clipped by 7 bases and J by 7 bases; unmatched bases: 9. The CDR3 runs to 14 residues. CDR3 coding DNA: TGTGCCAGCACCAGGGGGACCCTGGGTGAAAAACTGTTTTTT. Its translation: CASTRGTLGEKLFF.